This record concerns one T cell receptor beta chain sequence. The sample comes from a study of blood T cell repertoires in COVID-19. Study-level information: Both acute and convalescent COVID-19 samples were obtained from the United States, Italy and Spain. The cDNA or gDNA used as material had been derived from T cells, B-cell-depleted T cells, or PBMCs.

In the original processing: Estimates of nucleated cell counts were drawn from the amplification of reference gene primers. The repertoire was sequenced with immunoSEQ multiplex PCR; TCRdb's copy has only in-frame clones and lacks some. V, J and clone size are taken as reported in that table, and D and trimming were inferred from the DNA itself. The repertoire holds approximately 150,000 clones, with about 81% as singletons. The germline V and J ends were trimmed by 5 bases and 1 base, with 14 bases remaining between them. This CDR3 has 15 amino acids. Per the germline V gene, CDR1 is SGHTA and CDR2 is FQGNSA.

The receptor's source is a human donor in a cohort sampled during active COVID-19. The rearrangement uses TRBV7-2 and TRBJ1-2; tentative D call: TRBD1 (5 bases). Sequenced input: peripheral blood. The chain's CDR3 is CASSPGGGINYGYTF. Written as DNA, the CDR3 is TGTGCCAGCAGCCCTGGGGGAGGGATTAACTATGGCTACACCTTC.